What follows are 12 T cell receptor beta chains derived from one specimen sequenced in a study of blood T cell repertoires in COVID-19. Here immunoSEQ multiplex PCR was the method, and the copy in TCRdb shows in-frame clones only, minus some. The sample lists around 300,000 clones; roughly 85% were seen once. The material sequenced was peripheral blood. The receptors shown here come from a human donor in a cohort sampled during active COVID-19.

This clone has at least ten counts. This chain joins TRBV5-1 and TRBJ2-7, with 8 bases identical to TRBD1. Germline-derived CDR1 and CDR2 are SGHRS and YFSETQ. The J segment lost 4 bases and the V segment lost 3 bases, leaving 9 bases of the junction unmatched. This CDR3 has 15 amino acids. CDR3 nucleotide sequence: TGCGCCAGCAGCTGGAACACCGGGACAGGTTACGAGCAGTACTTC. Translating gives CASSWNTGTGYEQYF.

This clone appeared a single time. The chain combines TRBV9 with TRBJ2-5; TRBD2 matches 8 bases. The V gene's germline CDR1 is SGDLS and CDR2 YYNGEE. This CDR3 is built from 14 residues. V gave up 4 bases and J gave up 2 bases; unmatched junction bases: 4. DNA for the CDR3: TGTGCCAGCAGCCGGGAGGGAATACAAGAGACCCAGTACTTC. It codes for CASSREGIQETQYF.

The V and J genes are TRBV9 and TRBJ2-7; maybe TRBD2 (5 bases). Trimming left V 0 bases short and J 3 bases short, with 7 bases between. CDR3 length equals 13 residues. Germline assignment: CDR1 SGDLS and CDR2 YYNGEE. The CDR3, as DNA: TGTGCCAGCAGCGTAGTTGAGGGCTACGAGCAGTACTTC. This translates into CASSVVEGYEQYF. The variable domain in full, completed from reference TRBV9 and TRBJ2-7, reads DSGVTQTPKHLITATGQRVTLRCSPRSGDLSVYWYQQSLDQGLQFLIQYYNGEERAKGNILERFSAQQFPDLHSELNLSSLELGDSALYFCASSVVEGYEQYFGPGTRLTVT.

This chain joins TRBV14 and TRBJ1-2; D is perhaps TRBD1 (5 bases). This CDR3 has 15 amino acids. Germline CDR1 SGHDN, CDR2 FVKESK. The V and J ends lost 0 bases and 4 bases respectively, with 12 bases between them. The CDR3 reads CASSQDPGRVYGYTF. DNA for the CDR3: TGTGCCAGCAGCCAAGATCCGGGCAGGGTCTATGGCTACACCTTC.

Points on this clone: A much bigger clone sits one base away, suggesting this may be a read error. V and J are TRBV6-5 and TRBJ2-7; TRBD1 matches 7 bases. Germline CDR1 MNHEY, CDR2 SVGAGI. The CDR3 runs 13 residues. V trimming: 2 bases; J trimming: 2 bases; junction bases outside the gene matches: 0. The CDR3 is CASSYDRAYEQYF. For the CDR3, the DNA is TGTGCCAGCAGTTACGACAGGGCCTACGAGCAGTACTTC.

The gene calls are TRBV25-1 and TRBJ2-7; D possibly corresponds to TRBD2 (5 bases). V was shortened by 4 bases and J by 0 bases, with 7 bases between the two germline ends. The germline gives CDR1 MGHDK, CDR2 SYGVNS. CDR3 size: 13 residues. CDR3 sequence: CASSAGNSYEQYF. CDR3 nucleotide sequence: TGTGCCAGCAGTGCCGGGAACTCCTACGAGCAGTACTTC.

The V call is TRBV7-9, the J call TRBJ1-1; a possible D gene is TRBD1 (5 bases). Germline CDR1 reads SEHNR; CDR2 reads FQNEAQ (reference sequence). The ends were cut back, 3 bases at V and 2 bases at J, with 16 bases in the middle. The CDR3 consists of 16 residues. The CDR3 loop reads CASSFGTRDFNTEAFF. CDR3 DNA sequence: TGTGCCAGCAGCTTCGGGACTCGGGACTTCAACACTGAAGCTTTCTTT.

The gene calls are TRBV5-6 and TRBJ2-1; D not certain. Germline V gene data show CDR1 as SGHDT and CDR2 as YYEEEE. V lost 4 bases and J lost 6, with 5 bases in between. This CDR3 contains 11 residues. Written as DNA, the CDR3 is TGTGCCAGCAGCATCTCCAATGAGCAGTTCTTC. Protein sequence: CASSISNEQFF.

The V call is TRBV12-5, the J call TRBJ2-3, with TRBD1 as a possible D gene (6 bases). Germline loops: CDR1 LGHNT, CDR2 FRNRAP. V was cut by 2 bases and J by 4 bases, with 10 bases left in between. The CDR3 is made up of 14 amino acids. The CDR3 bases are TGTGCTAGTGGTTTGCAGGACAGATCAGATACGCAGTATTTT. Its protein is CASGLQDRSDTQYF.

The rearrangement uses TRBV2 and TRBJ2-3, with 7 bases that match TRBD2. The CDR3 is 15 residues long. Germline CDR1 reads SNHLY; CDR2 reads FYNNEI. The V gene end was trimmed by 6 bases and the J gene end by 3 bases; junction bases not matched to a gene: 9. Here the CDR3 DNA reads TGTGCCAGCAGACACGGGCTAGCGGTTACAGATACGCAGTATTTT. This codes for CASRHGLAVTDTQYF.

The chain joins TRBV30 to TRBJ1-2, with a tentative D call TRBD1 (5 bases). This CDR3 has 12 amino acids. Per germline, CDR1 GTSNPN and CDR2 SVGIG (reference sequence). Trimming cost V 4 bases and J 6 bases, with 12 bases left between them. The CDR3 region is CAWTDGGDGYTF. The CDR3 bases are TGTGCCTGGACCGACGGGGGGGATGGCTACACCTTC.

The CDR3 DNA follows: TGTGCCAGCAGTTCCACAGTCCCCTATGGCTACACCTTC. Amino acid sequence: CASSSTVPYGYTF. The chain is built from TRBV12-3 or TRBV12-4 and TRBJ1-2, with D unresolved. Trimming cost V 4 bases and J 4 bases, with 10 bases left between them. There are 13 residues in the CDR3.